This T cell receptor beta chain is from a study of blood T cell repertoires in COVID-19. About the study: Whether acute or convalescent, the COVID-19 samples came from the United States, Italy and Spain. T cells, B-cell-depleted T cells, or PBMCs provided the cDNA or gDNA that served as material.

This clone was detected a few times. The CDR3 is 13 amino acids. V lost 6 bases and J lost 3, with 11 bases in between. Germline V gene lookup returns CDR1 MDHEN and CDR2 SYDVKM. Per the original methods: Quantification of nucleated cells was approximated via reference gene primer amplification. Generated by immunoSEQ multiplex PCR, the TCRdb table keeps only in-frame clones and is missing some. V, J and clone size derive from that table, while D and trimming were established from the DNA sequence. The table shows around 240,000 clones, with roughly four fifths occurring only once. What was sequenced was peripheral blood. The chain has TRBV28 and TRBJ1-2; TRBD1 is a possible D gene (6 bases). The TCR originated in a woman aged 50 to 65 with acute or convalescent COVID-19. The CDR3 coding sequence is TGTGCCAGCAGCCACGGACAGCACTATGGCTACACCTTC. It translates to CASSHGQHYGYTF.